The 25 T cell receptor beta chains in this list originate from one sample, sequenced in a study of control samples from healthy donors and cancer patients. Assay: immunoSEQ multiplex PCR; the TCRdb copy retains only in-frame clones and omits some. This sample has about 120,000 clones, with more than 70% found just once. Sequenced input: blood. These receptors all come from a man aged 50 to 60 in good health.

This clone appeared once. V and J are TRBV6-5 and TRBJ1-2; D gene uncertain. With 2 bases removed from V and 1 base from J, the gap between germline ends came to 11 bases. Germline lookup yields CDR1 MNHEY and CDR2 SVGAGI. The CDR3 runs 15 residues. The CDR3 reads CASSYQSRFNYGYTF. CDR3 nucleotide sequence: TGTGCCAGCAGTTACCAGAGCAGGTTTAACTATGGCTACACCTTC.

J is TRBJ2-3 and V is TRBV29-1, with 10 bases that match TRBD1. The germline CDR1 and CDR2 sequences are SQVTM and ANQGSEA. This CDR3 has 14 amino acids. Losses at the gene ends were 7 bases for V and 7 bases for J; bases not matched to a gene: 11. The CDR3 loop reads CSGGGDRGLYTQYF. CDR3 in DNA: TGCAGCGGTGGGGGGGACAGGGGCCTGTATACGCAGTATTTT.

The chain couples TRBV24-1 to TRBJ2-3; TRBD1 or TRBD2 may be the D gene (6 bases each). The germline V and J ends were trimmed by 0 bases and 2 bases, with 11 bases remaining between them. The germline V gene has CDR1 KGHDR and CDR2 SFDVKD. The CDR3 extends over 16 amino acids. In nucleotides, the CDR3 is TGTGCCACCAGTGATTTGTGGGGGGCAATCACAGATACGCAGTATTTT. The encoded protein is CATSDLWGAITDTQYF.

V gene TRBV7-8 combines with J gene TRBJ1-1, with D hard to call. V lost 2 bases, J lost 11 bases, and 6 bases lay in between. CDR1 and CDR2 from the germline V gene are SGHVS and FQNEAQ. The CDR3 loop spans 10 amino acids. The CDR3 sequence: CASSLNEAFF. The CDR3 DNA sequence: TGTGCCAGCAGCTTAAACGAGGCTTTCTTT.

V gene TRBV2 combines with J gene TRBJ2-5, with a weak D call TRBD2 (5 bases). V was shortened by 4 bases and J by 7 bases, with 13 bases between the two germline ends. CDR1 and CDR2 from the germline V gene are SNHLY and FYNNEI. This CDR3 has 13 residues. Written as DNA, the CDR3 is TGTGCCAGCAGTGCTGGGGAGTTCGGGACCCAGTACTTC. Residues: CASSAGEFGTQYF.

The rearrangement links TRBV5-1 to TRBJ2-7; D is tentatively TRBD1 or TRBD2 (6 bases each). This CDR3 is 18 amino acids long. V lost 0 bases and J lost 6, with 25 bases in between. Germline values: CDR1 SGHRS, CDR2 YFSETQ. In DNA, the CDR3 is TGCGCCAGCAGCTTGGTGGTCGGCTTGAGGGGGGCGGCCCTCGAGCAGTACTTC. It is translated as CASSLVVGLRGAALEQYF. The whole variable domain, filled in from reference TRBV5-1 and TRBJ2-7, reads KAGVTQTPRYLIKTRGQQVTLSCSPISGHRSVSWYQQTPGQGLQFLFEYFSETQRNKGNFPGRFSGRQFSNSRSEMNVSTLELGDSALYLCASSLVVGLRGAALEQYFGPGTRLTVT.

The chain links TRBV15 to TRBJ1-1, with D perhaps TRBD1 (5 bases). Germline assignment: CDR1 LNHNV and CDR2 YYDKDF (reference sequence). Trimming stripped 1 base from V and 7 bases from J, with 16 bases between. The CDR3 runs 15 residues. CDR3 in DNA: TGTGCCACCAGCAGAGGGGGACTGGGAACGGGTGAAGCTTTCTTT. Residues: CATSRGGLGTGEAFF.

The genes are TRBV20-1 and TRBJ1-5; D gene ambiguous. The CDR3 runs to 15 residues. Germline CDR1 DFQATT, CDR2 SNEGSKA (reference sequence). V gave up 3 bases and J gave up 0 bases, with 12 bases separating them. CDR3: CSASDPANSNQPQHF. CDR3 bases: TGCAGTGCTAGTGATCCAGCGAATAGCAATCAGCCCCAGCATTTT.

The rearrangement uses TRBV27 and TRBJ2-7, with D maybe TRBD1 (5 bases). This CDR3 comprises 14 residues. The V end lost 0 bases, the J end lost 3 bases, and 9 bases lay between the germline ends. Germline V gene lookup returns CDR1 MNHEY and CDR2 SMNVEV (reference sequence). The chain's CDR3 is CASSLSKTGYEQYF. The CDR3 DNA reads as TGTGCCAGCAGTTTATCAAAAACAGGCTACGAGCAGTACTTC.

The CDR3 here is CASSVSGTPSYNEQFF. The CDR3 DNA sequence: TGTGCCAGCAGCGTATCCGGGACACCGTCCTACAATGAGCAGTTCTTC. The rearrangement joins TRBV9 to TRBJ2-1, with a tentative D call TRBD1 (6 bases). Germline assignment: CDR1 SGDLS and CDR2 YYNGEE. CDR3 size: 16 residues. The V end was cut by 1 base, the J end by 1 base, with 12 bases between. The full variable domain, with the rest looked up from reference TRBV9 and TRBJ2-1, is DSGVTQTPKHLITATGQRVTLRCSPRSGDLSVYWYQQSLDQGLQFLIQYYNGEERAKGNILERFSAQQFPDLHSELNLSSLELGDSALYFCASSVSGTPSYNEQFFGPGTRLTVL.

The chain combines TRBV2 with TRBJ1-6, with 7 bases aligning to TRBD1. J was trimmed by 4 bases and V by 8 bases; bases with no gene match: 2. The length of the CDR3 is 13 residues. CDR1 SNHLY and CDR2 FYNNEI come from the germline V gene. The CDR3 loop is CASQGQYNSPLHF. The CDR3 bases are TGTGCCAGCCAGGGACAGTATAATTCACCCCTCCACTTT.

The chain combines TRBV18 with TRBJ1-5; D ambiguous. With 0 bases removed from V and 5 bases from J, the gap between germline ends came to 14 bases. The CDR3 is 16 amino acids. CDR1 KGHSH and CDR2 LQKENI come from the germline V gene. This CDR3 is CASSPPNYSRDQPQHF. In DNA form, the CDR3 reads TGTGCCAGCTCACCACCGAATTACAGCCGAGATCAGCCCCAGCATTTT. Full variable domain (rest looked up from reference TRBV18 and TRBJ1-5): NAGVMQNPRHLVRRRGQEARLRCSPMKGHSHVYWYRQLPEEGLKFMVYLQKENIIDESGMPKERFSAEFPKEGPSILRIQQVVRGDSAAYFCASSPPNYSRDQPQHFGDGTRLSIL.

The rearrangement joins TRBV19 to TRBJ1-1, with D uncertain. Germline CDR1 LNHDA, CDR2 SQIVND (reference sequence). Trimming took 6 bases from V and 4 from J, leaving 15 bases between them. This CDR3 has 14 amino acids. The CDR3 region has the DNA TGTGCCAGTAGCCCTTCGCGGGTCGCCACTGAAGCTTTCTTT. It codes for CASSPSRVATEAFF.

The chain is built from TRBV18 and TRBJ2-3; a weak D match, TRBD1 (6 bases). The CDR3 is made up of 13 amino acids. V was pared by 2 bases and J by 10 bases, with 13 bases between. Germline-derived CDR1 and CDR2 are KGHSH and LQKENI. Here the CDR3 reads CASSPTRGGAQYF. The CDR3 DNA reads TGTGCCAGCTCACCAACCAGGGGTGGGGCGCAGTATTTT.

The V gene is TRBV27, the J gene TRBJ1-1; D unresolved. V lost 6 bases and J lost 3, with 14 bases in between. The germline CDR1 and CDR2 sequences are MNHEY and SMNVEV (reference sequence). The CDR3 loop spans 14 amino acids. The CDR3 DNA is TGTGCCAGCAGGGTACCCGTACCGGACACTGAAGCTTTCTTT. Translating gives CASRVPVPDTEAFF.

The chain combines TRBV9 with TRBJ1-1; 7 bases align to TRBD1. The CDR3 contains 13 residues. The germline V gene has CDR1 SGDLS and CDR2 YYNGEE. Unmatched junction bases numbered 3, after V lost 0 bases and J lost 7 bases. CDR3 bases: TGTGCCAGCAGCGTAGCTAGGACAGGTGAAGCTTTCTTT. Its protein product is CASSVARTGEAFF.

The chain links TRBV7-2 to TRBJ1-4, with 7 bases identical to TRBD1. Losses at the gene ends were 3 bases for V and 7 bases for J; bases not matched to a gene: 5. This CDR3 region has 14 residues. Germline CDR1 and CDR2: SGHTA and FQGNSA. The CDR3 protein is CASSFKGAGEKLFF. The CDR3 nucleotides are TGTGCCAGCAGCTTCAAGGGGGCGGGTGAAAAACTGTTTTTT.

This clone was counted a single time. This chain joins TRBV5-6 and TRBJ2-7; 9 bases align to TRBD1. Germline V CDR1 and CDR2: SGHDT, YYEEEE. Germline trimming cut 0 bases from V and 3 bases from J; bases unmatched to any gene: 4. This CDR3 comprises 15 residues. The CDR3, as DNA: TGTGCCAGCAGCTTGGAGCCGGGACAGGGCTACGAGCAGTACTTC. It is translated as CASSLEPGQGYEQYF.

The chain recombines TRBV6-5 with TRBJ1-1, with D unclear. This CDR3 has 14 amino acids. V was cut by 2 bases and J by 1 base, with 8 bases left in between. Per the germline V gene, CDR1 is MNHEY and CDR2 is SVGAGI. CDR3 protein: CASSYEHRNTEAFF. The DNA of the CDR3 is TGTGCCAGCAGTTACGAGCATAGGAACACTGAAGCTTTCTTT.

This clone was seen more than once but under ten times. The chain links TRBV6-5 to TRBJ1-6; TRBD1 is a possible D gene (6 bases). This CDR3 has 14 residues. Germline V CDR1 and CDR2: MNHEY, SVGAGI. V was pared by 3 bases and J by 8 bases, with 11 bases between. The CDR3 DNA reads as TGTGCCAGCAGTTATACAGGGATAGATTCACCCCTCCACTTT. This codes for CASSYTGIDSPLHF.

This chain links TRBV2 with TRBJ1-6, with 10 bases that match TRBD1. V was pared by 5 bases and J by 10 bases, with 5 bases of the junction left unmatched. The germline gives CDR1 SNHLY, CDR2 FYNNEI. This CDR3 spans 14 amino acids. CDR3 sequence (DNA): TGTGCCAGCAGTTTCGACAGGGGGCAATCACCCCTCCACTTT. This codes for CASSFDRGQSPLHF.

The chain uses TRBV19 and TRBJ1-5, with 9 nucleotides matching TRBD1. This CDR3 spans 18 amino acids. V lost 7 bases to trimming and J lost 6 bases; unmatched junction nucleotides: 19. Germline lookup yields CDR1 LNHDA and CDR2 SQIVND (reference sequence). The CDR3 DNA reads as TGTGCCAGTACCAGTATAGCCGCTCGACAGGGGGGAGGTCAGCCCCAGCATTTT. Its translation is CASTSIAARQGGGQPQHF.

The chain recombines TRBV3-1 (or the pseudogene TRBV3-2) with TRBJ2-5; no clear D gene. The CDR3 is 11 amino acids. Trimming left V 7 bases short and J 5 bases short, with 8 bases between. CDR1 and CDR2 from the germline V gene are LGHDT and YNNKEL (reference sequence). The DNA of the CDR3 is TGTGCCAGCATGGTTGGGGAGACCCAGTACTTC. Protein sequence: CASMVGETQYF.

The J gene is TRBJ2-3, the V gene TRBV7-2; TRBD2 matches 11 bases. Trimming cost V 5 bases and J 3 bases; bases outside gene matches: 7. This CDR3 has 16 amino acids. Germline V gene sequence: CDR1 SGHTA, CDR2 FQGNSA. The CDR3 reads CASSRSSGGWTDTQYF. The CDR3, as DNA: TGTGCCAGCAGCCGGTCTAGCGGGGGGTGGACAGATACGCAGTATTTT.

The chain recombines TRBV3-1 (or the pseudogene TRBV3-2) with TRBJ1-2; D gene ambiguous. Germline V gene data show CDR1 as LGHDT and CDR2 as YNNKEL (reference sequence). The CDR3 covers 13 residues. V lost 5 bases and J lost 8, with 15 bases in between. As DNA, the CDR3 is TGTGCCAGCAGCTCGCAGATCGGTGGGGGCTACACCTTC. It specifies CASSSQIGGGYTF.